This T cell receptor beta chain was documented in a study of blood T cell repertoires in COVID-19. Study-level information: Whether acute or convalescent, the COVID-19 samples came from the United States, Italy and Spain. The analysed material was cDNA or gDNA that came from T cells, B-cell-depleted T cells, or PBMCs.

In the authors' methods: It was from reference gene primer amplification that nucleated cell counts were estimated. The data were produced by immunoSEQ multiplex PCR, yet TCRdb's version contains in-frame clones alone and is incomplete. The DNA was the basis for D and trimming; V, J and clone size are from that table. The sample has under 350,000 clones; around 90% are singletons. Only one count was recorded for this clone. One Seattle source followed patients from active infection through their disease course. Germline V gene lookup returns CDR1 SGHRS and CDR2 YFSETQ. The germline V and J ends were trimmed by 7 bases and 2 bases, with 13 bases remaining between them. The length of the CDR3 is 13 residues.

The sequencing sample was made of peripheral blood. The chain joins TRBV5-1 to TRBJ2-7, with a weak D call TRBD2 (6 bases). The source of this sequence is a woman aged 30 to 39 with COVID-19, enrolled during active disease. The CDR3 is CASLFGSTYEQYF. The CDR3 DNA reads TGCGCCAGCCTGTTCGGGAGCACCTACGAGCAGTACTTC.